The 18 T cell receptor beta chains below come from one sample, sequenced in a study of T cell changes during pregnancy in multiple sclerosis. Assay used: immunoSEQ multiplex PCR; TCRdb lists only in-frame clones, some missing. The sample carries 74,000 or so clones, more than 90% recorded once. Here the sequenced sample was CD4+ T cells from peripheral blood mononuclear cells, taken before pregnancy. The receptors originated from a female donor with multiple sclerosis, enrolled in a pregnancy study.

The chain uses TRBV4-2 and TRBJ2-1, with 8 positions matching TRBD1. Germline CDR1 is LGHNA and CDR2 is YNFKEQ. The CDR3 is 16 residues long. The J segment lost 5 bases and the V segment lost 6 bases, leaving 12 bases of the junction unmatched. The CDR3 sequence is CASSQRGTGVNNEQFF. CDR3 coding DNA: TGTGCCAGCAGTCAACGCGGGACAGGAGTTAACAATGAGCAGTTCTTC.

The gene calls are TRBV28 and TRBJ2-3, with no clear D. The CDR3 is 15 amino acids. V lost 2 bases to trimming and J lost 2 bases, with 11 bases between them. Germline lookup yields CDR1 MDHEN and CDR2 SYDVKM. CDR3 sequence: CASSLPGGPTDTQYF. In DNA, the CDR3 is TGTGCCAGCAGTTTACCCGGCGGTCCCACAGATACGCAGTATTTT.

The genes are TRBV5-4 and TRBJ1-2; D possibly corresponds to TRBD1 (5 bases). Trimming removed 0 bases from V and 3 bases from J, with 9 bases in between. Germline CDR1 reads SGHNT; CDR2 reads YYREEE (reference sequence). The CDR3 consists of 14 residues. DNA of the CDR3: TGTGCCAGCAGCTTGGAGCCGGGGGACTATGGCTACACCTTC. Protein product: CASSLEPGDYGYTF.

The chain recombines TRBV10-3 with TRBJ2-7, with 15 bases matching TRBD2. This CDR3 has 16 amino acids. V lost 3 bases and J lost 7; bases outside the gene matches: 7. The germline V gene encodes CDR1 ENHRY and CDR2 SYGVKD. The CDR3 reads CAISEGTSGGHGEQYF. CDR3 DNA sequence: TGTGCCATCAGTGAAGGGACTAGCGGGGGGCATGGAGAGCAGTACTTC.

The chain joins TRBV4-1 to TRBJ1-5; D is uncertain. Per the germline V gene, CDR1 is MGHRA and CDR2 is YSYEKL. Trimming took off 0 bases at V and 0 bases at J, with 12 bases between the two ends. This CDR3 region has 17 residues. CDR3 nucleotide sequence: TGCGCCAGCAGCCAAGATTCACAGAGCTATAGCAATCAGCCCCAGCATTTT. It yields the protein CASSQDSQSYSNQPQHF.

This chain links TRBV19 with TRBJ1-5, with D maybe TRBD1 (5 bases). This CDR3 region has 18 residues. V lost 1 base to trimming and J lost 0 bases, with 16 bases between them. Germline V gene sequence: CDR1 LNHDA, CDR2 SQIVND (reference sequence). This chain's CDR3 is CASSIAGPGGYSNQPQHF. The DNA of the CDR3 is TGTGCCAGTAGTATAGCCGGGCCCGGGGGTTATAGCAATCAGCCCCAGCATTTT.

The V call is TRBV10-3, the J call TRBJ1-2; D is possibly TRBD1 (5 bases). Germline V gene data show CDR1 as ENHRY and CDR2 as SYGVKD. The CDR3 covers 13 residues. Between the trimmed V and J ends, which lost 5 bases and 2 bases, there was a span of 9 bases. Here the CDR3 reads CAISPTDNYGYTF. DNA for the CDR3: TGTGCCATCAGTCCGACAGACAACTATGGCTACACCTTC.

The chain employs TRBV6-1 and TRBJ2-5; D is uncertain. The germline V and J ends were trimmed by 2 bases and 3 bases, with 10 bases remaining between them. This CDR3 is 14 amino acids long. CDR1 is MNHNS, CDR2 SASEGT, per germline. This chain's CDR3 is CASSESHGKETQYF. In DNA, the CDR3 is TGTGCCAGCAGTGAATCGCACGGTAAAGAGACCCAGTACTTC.

This rearrangement joins TRBV20-1 to TRBJ2-5; maybe TRBD1 (6 bases). The V and J ends lost 2 bases and 5 bases respectively, with 6 bases between them. The CDR3 consists of 11 residues. Germline V gene sequence: CDR1 DFQATT, CDR2 SNEGSKA (reference sequence). As DNA, the CDR3 is TGCAGTGCTAGACAGGGGGAGACCCAGTACTTC. This encodes CSARQGETQYF.

Here the CDR3 reads CASSPPGRDTEAFF. DNA of the CDR3: TGTGCCAGCTCACCACCGGGCAGGGACACTGAAGCTTTCTTT. The chain is built from TRBV18 and TRBJ1-1; tentatively, D is TRBD1 (5 bases). This CDR3 has 14 residues. The V end was cut by 0 bases, the J end by 3 bases, with 8 bases between. Germline V gene lookup returns CDR1 KGHSH and CDR2 LQKENI.

The chain links TRBV7-7 to TRBJ2-1; TRBD2 agrees at 9 bases. The CDR3 loop spans 14 amino acids. V shed 3 bases and J 8 bases; nucleotides not matched to a gene: 5. From germline, CDR1 is SSHAT and CDR2 FNYEAQ (reference sequence). In nucleotides, the CDR3 is TGTGCCAGCAGCTTTAGCGGGAGTAACGATGAGCAGTTCTTC. This sequence encodes CASSFSGSNDEQFF.

The chain uses TRBV29-1 and TRBJ2-1; 8 positions match TRBD2. Per germline, CDR1 SQVTM and CDR2 ANQGSEA. CDR3 length: 15 amino acids. J lost 3 bases, V lost 7 bases, and 11 bases had no gene match. CDR3 residues: CSALNAGTSYNEQFF. The CDR3 bases are TGCAGCGCACTAAATGCCGGGACTAGCTACAATGAGCAGTTCTTC.

CDR3 nucleotides: TGCGCCAGCAGCCAAGATCAGGTCAGGCGTGCCGAAAAACTGTTTTTT. This codes for CASSQDQVRRAEKLFF. The rearrangement joins TRBV4-1 to TRBJ1-4; no reliable D call. Germline CDR1 MGHRA, CDR2 YSYEKL. This CDR3 has 16 amino acids. The germline V and J ends were trimmed by 0 bases and 8 bases, with 16 bases remaining between them.

This chain joins TRBV18 and TRBJ2-3; D is unresolved. CDR1 is KGHSH, CDR2 LQKENI, per germline. The CDR3 extends over 14 amino acids. V was cut by 2 bases and J by 2 bases, with 8 bases left in between. DNA for the CDR3: TGTGCCAGCTCACCATCGGTTCACACAGATACGCAGTATTTT. It specifies CASSPSVHTDTQYF.

The gene calls are TRBV11-2 and TRBJ2-1, with 10 bases matching TRBD1. There are 19 residues in the CDR3. The V segment lost 4 bases and the J segment 1 base; nucleotides outside the gene matches: 13. Looked up from germline, CDR1 is SGHAT and CDR2 is FQNNGV. The DNA for the CDR3 is TGTGCCAGCAGCTCCCGACAGGGGGCTAGTAGGGGGTCCTACAATGAGCAGTTCTTC. It encodes CASSSRQGASRGSYNEQFF.

The V and J genes are TRBV29-1 and TRBJ2-5, with TRBD1 matching 11 bases. This CDR3 is built from 16 residues. Per the germline V gene, CDR1 is SQVTM and CDR2 is ANQGSEA. V lost 4 bases, J lost 4 bases, and 11 bases stayed unmatched. The CDR3 sequence: CSVAKSAGTGGETQYF. The CDR3 coding sequence is TGCAGCGTTGCCAAATCCGCCGGGACAGGGGGAGAGACCCAGTACTTC.

A few counts support this clone. The chain links TRBV5-1 to TRBJ1-1; D remains unclear. V was shortened by 0 bases and J by 1 base, with 13 bases between the two germline ends. The germline gives CDR1 SGHRS, CDR2 YFSETQ. The CDR3 spans 16 residues. The CDR3 DNA reads as TGCGCCAGCAGCTTGGCTCCCAGGCCGAAGAACACTGAAGCTTTCTTT. Amino acids: CASSLAPRPKNTEAFF.

The chain links TRBV30 to TRBJ1-2; D remains unclear. Germline CDR1 GTSNPN, CDR2 SVGIG (reference sequence). V lost 4 bases, J lost 8 bases, and 20 bases lay in between. The CDR3 is 14 residues long. Here the CDR3 reads CAWTLSPSGVGYTF. The CDR3 DNA reads TGTGCCTGGACCCTATCCCCTTCGGGAGTAGGCTACACCTTC.